This record looks at one TCR beta chain sequence and its context. Its antigen is still unknown. The sample comes from a study of graft-versus-host responses after intestinal transplantation. Study-wide background: The recipients all started with anti-thymocyte globulin induction and then took tacrolimus and steroids for 3 to 4 years. Study-wide findings and caveats: There were GvH clones found in recipient marrow, and some of them appeared first in ileum or blood.

Method: immunoSEQ multiplex PCR; TCRdb's copy keeps in-frame clones and lacks some. The sample has under 90,000 clones; 92% are singletons. Germline values: CDR1 MDHEN, CDR2 SYDVKM. The V end lost 7 bases, the J end lost 2 bases, and 11 bases lay between the germline ends. The CDR3 extends over 13 amino acids. The sample consisted of PBMCs, taken 98 days after intestinal transplantation. The chain employs TRBV28 and TRBJ1-2; weak D call: TRBD1 (5 bases). This clonotype originated in a human patient who received an intestinal transplant, so some T cells may come from the graft donor. CDR3 DNA: TGTGCCAGCATTGGGGCCCCAAACTATGGCTACACCTTC. Translation: CASIGAPNYGYTF.